The next 27 T cell receptor beta chains were all read from a single sample in a study of somatic mutations in cytotoxic T cells in rheumatoid arthritis. Method: immunoSEQ multiplex PCR; TCRdb's copy keeps in-frame clones and lacks some. Of about 20,000 clones in the sample, roughly 72% are singletons; the top ten hold less than 6%. The sequenced sample consisted of CD8+ T cells sorted from blood. The receptors originated from a man in his sixties in good health.

The V and J genes are TRBV27 and TRBJ2-2; 7 positions match TRBD1. V was clipped by 6 bases and J by 0 bases; unmatched bases: 4. There are 15 residues in the CDR3. Germline V gives CDR1 MNHEY, CDR2 SMNVEV (reference sequence). CDR3 region: CASRPGTANTGELFF. Written as DNA, the CDR3 is TGTGCCAGCAGACCCGGGACAGCGAACACCGGGGAGCTGTTTTTT.

The chain carries TRBV5-1 and TRBJ2-7; 10 positions agree with TRBD1. The CDR3 is 15 amino acids. Per the germline V gene, CDR1 is SGHRS and CDR2 is YFSETQ. Losses at the gene ends were 4 bases for V and 5 bases for J; bases not matched to a gene: 9. This CDR3 is CASSDKWDRGHEQYF. The CDR3 region has the DNA TGCGCCAGCAGCGATAAATGGGACAGGGGACACGAGCAGTACTTC. Complete variable domain (other parts from reference TRBV5-1 and TRBJ2-7): KAGVTQTPRYLIKTRGQQVTLSCSPISGHRSVSWYQQTPGQGLQFLFEYFSETQRNKGNFPGRFSGRQFSNSRSEMNVSTLELGDSALYLCASSDKWDRGHEQYFGPGTRLTVT.

The chain carries TRBV7-8 and TRBJ2-4; TRBD1 matches at 10 bases. The CDR3 consists of 14 residues. V shed 1 base, J shed 8 bases, and the junction held 2 bases outside the gene matches. CDR1 and CDR2 from the germline V gene are SGHVS and FQNEAQ. This chain's CDR3 is CASSLGQGADIQYF. CDR3 sequence (DNA): TGTGCCAGCAGCTTAGGACAGGGGGCGGACATTCAGTACTTC.

This chain connects TRBV29-1 to TRBJ2-7; 7 nucleotides line up with TRBD1. Germline values: CDR1 SQVTM, CDR2 ANQGSEA. The CDR3 is made up of 14 amino acids. The V and J ends lost 3 bases and 7 bases, in that order; junction bases with no gene match: 12. CDR3 bases: TGCAGCGTTGAGCGGCTAGGGGGCCAGGGAGAGCAGTACTTC. Translating gives CSVERLGGQGEQYF.

This sequence joins TRBV6-6 and TRBJ2-5; possibly TRBD2 for D (6 bases). The J call is doubtful: the DNA matches TRBJ2-7 better. This CDR3 is 16 amino acids long. Germline V gene lookup returns CDR1 MNHNY and CDR2 SVGAGI (reference sequence). CDR3 loop: CASSYSGGDWVYEQYF. The CDR3 nucleotides read TGTGCCAGCAGTTACTCGGGTGGGGACTGGGTCTACGAGCAGTACTTC.

The chain uses TRBV2 and TRBJ2-7; D may be TRBD1 (5 bases). The germline V and J ends were trimmed by 6 bases and 3 bases, with 6 bases remaining between them. CDR1 and CDR2 (germline): SNHLY, FYNNEI. There are 11 residues in the CDR3. CDR3 protein: CASRQVYEQYF. CDR3 coding DNA: TGTGCCAGCAGACAGGTCTACGAGCAGTACTTC.

The J gene is TRBJ2-3, the V gene TRBV29-1; 8 bases map to TRBD1. The germline CDR1 and CDR2 sequences are SQVTM and ANQGSEA. V shed 3 bases, J shed 1 base, and the junction held 6 bases outside the gene matches. The CDR3 has 15 residues. The CDR3 reads CSVEGQGAGTDTQYF. The CDR3 DNA sequence: TGCAGCGTTGAGGGTCAGGGGGCTGGCACAGATACGCAGTATTTT.

The chain is built from TRBV7-2 and TRBJ2-1, with D unresolved. Germline values: CDR1 SGHTA, CDR2 FQGNSA. CDR3 size: 13 residues. With 5 bases removed from V and 3 bases from J, the gap between germline ends came to 8 bases. The CDR3 DNA reads as TGTGCCAGCAGCGAGCTAAACTACAATGAGCAGTTCTTC. It yields the protein CASSELNYNEQFF. The full variable domain, rest sourced from reference TRBV7-2 and TRBJ2-1, is GAGVSQSPSNKVTEKGKDVELRCDPISGHTALYWYRQSLGQGLEFLIYFQGNSAPDKSGLPSDRFSAERTGGSVSTLTIQRTQQEDSAVYLCASSELNYNEQFFGPGTRLTVL.

V usage is TRBV10-1 and J usage is TRBJ2-7; D is perhaps TRBD1 (6 bases). This CDR3 has 19 amino acids. V shed 0 bases and J shed 3 bases, with 24 bases lying between them. CDR1 is WNHNN and CDR2 is SYGVQD in the germline V gene (reference sequence). The CDR3 region has the DNA TGCGCCAGCAGTGAGTCAGGTCGAGGTTCCCGGGACAAGAGCTACGAGCAGTACTTC. It is translated as CASSESGRGSRDKSYEQYF.

This rearrangement joins TRBV19 to TRBJ2-1; D is perhaps TRBD2 (6 bases). Trimming stripped 5 bases from V and 4 bases from J, with 18 bases between. The CDR3 is 16 amino acids. Germline lookup yields CDR1 LNHDA and CDR2 SQIVND (reference sequence). The CDR3 loop is CASSFNRDSGYNEQFF. The CDR3 DNA reads as TGTGCCAGTAGTTTTAACCGGGACTCCGGGTACAATGAGCAGTTCTTC.

The rearrangement links TRBV7-8 to TRBJ2-2; possible D gene TRBD2, 7 bases. CDR3 length: 17 amino acids. Trimming removed 1 base at V and 4 bases at J, with 16 bases between. CDR1 SGHVS and CDR2 FQNEAQ come from the germline V gene. The CDR3 DNA is TGTGCCAGCAGCTTAGAGGAGGGGGGGCGGGGCACCGGGGAGCTGTTTTTT. It codes for CASSLEEGGRGTGELFF.

V usage is TRBV7-9 and J usage is TRBJ1-2; TRBD1 agrees at 7 bases. Germline V CDR1 and CDR2: SEHNR, FQNEAQ (reference sequence). The V gene end was trimmed by 5 bases and the J gene end by 4 bases; junction bases not matched to a gene: 4. The CDR3 extends over 13 amino acids. CDR3 bases: TGTGCCAGCAGCCCAGGGACAGCCTATGGCTACACCTTC. As protein: CASSPGTAYGYTF.

The chain employs TRBV7-9 and TRBJ2-7; 7 nucleotides line up with TRBD1. Germline CDR1 and CDR2: SEHNR and FQNEAQ (reference sequence). With V trimmed by 4 bases and J by 2 bases, 11 bases remained unmatched. The CDR3 consists of 16 residues. For the CDR3, the DNA is TGTGCCAGCAGCTCTACGTACCGGGACAGCACCTACGAGCAGTACTTC. This gives the protein CASSSTYRDSTYEQYF.

A few counts support this clone. The V call is TRBV13, the J call TRBJ2-2; D remains unclear. The CDR3 loop spans 12 amino acids. Germline lookup yields CDR1 PRHDT and CDR2 FYEKMQ (reference sequence). The V end lost 1 base, the J end lost 8 bases, and 5 bases lay between the germline ends. The CDR3 loop is CASSLVAGELFF. CDR3 in DNA: TGTGCCAGCAGCTTAGTAGCAGGGGAGCTGTTTTTT.

This clone was counted between two and nine times. The chain uses TRBV5-6 and TRBJ2-2; D possibly corresponds to TRBD2 (5 bases). The CDR3 totals 15 residues. Trimming pared 0 bases from V and 6 bases from J, leaving 12 bases between. Germline CDR1 SGHDT, CDR2 YYEEEE. The CDR3 region is CASSLVQGAAGELFF. CDR3 DNA: TGTGCCAGCAGCTTGGTACAAGGAGCGGCCGGGGAGCTGTTTTTT.

This chain uses TRBV7-9 with TRBJ1-2; tentative D call: TRBD1 (6 bases). V dropped 8 bases and J dropped 7 bases, with 23 bases sitting between them. The CDR3 consists of 15 residues. CDR1 and CDR2 from the germline V gene are SEHNR and FQNEAQ (reference sequence). Written as DNA, the CDR3 is TGTGCCAGCTTCGAGGGGGGGGGCCCACTCGGTGGCTACACCTTC. It encodes CASFEGGGPLGGYTF.

The CDR3: CASSPRLAGTGELFF. DNA for the CDR3: TGTGCCAGCAGCCCGCGACTAGCGGGTACCGGGGAGCTGTTTTTT. The rearrangement links TRBV11-3 to TRBJ2-2; TRBD2 matches at 10 bases. The trim removed 5 bases at V and 5 bases at J, leaving 5 bases unmatched. This CDR3 spans 15 amino acids. Germline CDR1 SGHNT, CDR2 YENEEA.

The CDR3 region is CASSGGGNTQYF. Written as DNA, the CDR3 is TGTGCCAGCAGCGGGGGAGGAAATACGCAGTATTTT. The V and J genes are TRBV9 and TRBJ2-3, with D possibly being TRBD2 (6 bases). The V end lost 3 bases, the J end lost 7 bases, and 9 bases lay between the germline ends. From germline, CDR1 is SGDLS and CDR2 YYNGEE. The CDR3 length is 12 residues.

V usage is TRBV13 and J usage is TRBJ2-7, with TRBD1 as a possible D gene (6 bases). Germline V gene lookup returns CDR1 PRHDT and CDR2 FYEKMQ (reference sequence). CDR3 length: 13 residues. The ends were cut back, 1 base at V and 3 bases at J, with 7 bases in the middle. The CDR3 coding sequence is TGTGCCAGCAGCTTAGACAGGGACTACGAGCAGTACTTC. Translation: CASSLDRDYEQYF. Supplemented by reference TRBV13 and TRBJ2-7, the full variable domain reads AAGVIQSPRHLIKEKRETATLKCYPIPRHDTVYWYQQGPGQDPQFLISFYEKMQSDKGSIPDRFSAQQFSDYHSELNMSSLELGDSALYFCASSLDRDYEQYFGPGTRLTVT.

The V call is TRBV9, the J call TRBJ1-1, with 8 bases matching TRBD1. The ends lost 4 bases at V and 1 base at J; junction bases unmatched: 9. Germline V gene sequence: CDR1 SGDLS, CDR2 YYNGEE. This CDR3 region has 16 residues. The CDR3 nucleotides are TGTGCCAGCAGCCCCCAAACCGGGACAGGGAACACTGAAGCTTTCTTT. This gives the protein CASSPQTGTGNTEAFF.

V usage is TRBV5-6 and J usage is TRBJ2-7; TRBD2 might be the D (6 bases). The CDR3 runs 15 residues. CDR1 is SGHDT and CDR2 is YYEEEE in the germline V gene. Trimming pared 6 bases from V and 2 bases from J, leaving 18 bases between. The CDR3 loop is CASTGWGEATYEQYF. The CDR3, as DNA: TGTGCCAGCACCGGGTGGGGGGAGGCGACCTACGAGCAGTACTTC. The entire variable domain, with the rest obtained from reference TRBV5-6 and TRBJ2-7, is as follows: DAGVTQSPTHLIKTRGQQVTLRCSPKSGHDTVSWYQQALGQGPQFIFQYYEEEERQRGNFPDRFSGHQFPNYSSELNVNALLLGDSALYLCASTGWGEATYEQYFGPGTRLTVT.

V usage is TRBV23-1 and J usage is TRBJ1-6; D not resolved. Being an ORF, TRBV23-1 has a function that is uncertain. V was clipped by 3 bases and J by 0 bases, with 18 bases between them. The CDR3 is made up of 19 amino acids. The CDR3, as DNA: TGCGCCAGCAGTCACCCTCTTAAAGACGGGAGCTCCTATAATTCACCCCTCCACTTT. It codes for CASSHPLKDGSSYNSPLHF.

The chain is built from TRBV2 and TRBJ2-2; TRBD2 agrees at 7 bases. The CDR3 spans 15 residues. Germline-derived CDR1 and CDR2 are SNHLY and FYNNEI. V dropped 8 bases and J dropped 1; count of bases not matched to a gene: 7. DNA of the CDR3: TGTGCCAGCCATGGTATAGCGGGGAACACCGGGGAGCTGTTTTTT. Translated: CASHGIAGNTGELFF.

The V call is TRBV5-6, the J call TRBJ2-7; 7 bases fit TRBD2. This CDR3 region has 14 residues. Losses at the gene ends were 1 base for V and 0 bases for J; bases not matched to a gene: 1. Looked up from germline, CDR1 is SGHDT and CDR2 is YYEEEE. CDR3 in DNA: TGTGCCAGCAGCTTGTGGGGGGGCTCCTACGAGCAGTACTTC. Protein: CASSLWGGSYEQYF.

This clone was found once. This chain uses TRBV5-1 with TRBJ2-1; 8 bases are a match to TRBD1. V gave up 6 bases and J gave up 2 bases; unmatched junction bases: 7. The CDR3 has 15 residues. Germline-derived CDR1 and CDR2 are SGHRS and YFSETQ. The chain's CDR3 is CASTWQGQAYNEQFF. The CDR3 DNA follows: TGCGCCAGCACGTGGCAGGGACAGGCCTACAATGAGCAGTTCTTC.

V gene TRBV29-1 combines with J gene TRBJ2-1, with D unresolved. CDR3 length: 14 residues. Trimming stripped 0 bases from V and 3 bases from J, with 9 bases between. Germline CDR1 SQVTM, CDR2 ANQGSEA. CDR3 nucleotides: TGCAGCGTTGAAGATCTTTCAGTCTACAATGAGCAGTTCTTC. Translation: CSVEDLSVYNEQFF.

The chain uses TRBV6-1 and TRBJ1-5, with a weak D call TRBD1 (5 bases). V shed 5 bases and J shed 4 bases, with 15 bases lying between them. Germline CDR1 reads MNHNS; CDR2 reads SASEGT. CDR3 length: 15 residues. CDR3: CASSSRRDSNQPQHF. For the CDR3, the DNA is TGTGCCAGCAGTTCGCGACGGGACTCTAATCAGCCCCAGCATTTT.